The clone carrying this T cell receptor (beta chain) showed up just a few times. Its antigen is undetermined. Samples underwent the assay at deep level. Sequencing used immunoSEQ multiplex PCR; TCRdb keeps in-frame clones, though not all of them. The sample contains about 530,000 clones, about 75% of which appear only once. This entry belongs to a study of shared clonotypes between healthy human individuals. Study observations and caveats: Few donors restricted represented genetic and exposure-history diversity.

Germline values: CDR1 SQVTM, CDR2 ANQGSEA. This CDR3 contains 14 residues. The germline V and J ends were trimmed by 5 bases and 2 bases, with 13 bases remaining between them. This chain joins TRBV29-1 and TRBJ2-1; perhaps TRBD2 as D (6 bases). This receptor was taken from a woman in her thirties or forties in good health. Some clones in this sample may be carry-over from other donors' samples. The sample was PBMCs. The CDR3 is CSVRTRGTYNEQFF. The CDR3 region has the DNA TGCAGCGTTCGGACCCGCGGGACCTACAATGAGCAGTTCTTC.